These 18 T cell receptor beta chains were sequenced from one sample in a study of OX40 agonist ivuxolimab in advanced cancers. Profiled with immunoSEQ multiplex PCR; TCRdb holds only in-frame clones, not every one. Of some 100,000 clones in the sample, 84% are singletons; the top ten hold roughly 5%. The sample here was CD4+ or CD8+ T cells sorted from blood, taken in a trial of the OX40 agonist ivuxolimab. These receptors came from an adult with an advanced solid tumor such as melanoma, head and neck, liver or kidney cancer.

This clone was detected a few times. The chain links TRBV6-1 to TRBJ2-7; D assignment may be TRBD1 or TRBD2 (6 bases each). The CDR3 length is 12 residues. Deletions cut 10 bases from V and 5 bases from J, with 15 bases between. Germline V lookup: CDR1 MNHNS, CDR2 SASEGT. The CDR3 bases are TGTGCCACCGAGGGGGAGGCCCACGAGCAGTACTTC. It encodes CATEGEAHEQYF.

CDR3: CASSVRGQPLTGYTF. CDR3 bases: TGTGCCAGCAGCGTAAGGGGACAGCCTCTTACTGGCTACACCTTC. The chain links TRBV9 to TRBJ1-2, with 7 nucleotides matching TRBD1. The ends lost 1 base at V and 7 bases at J; junction bases unmatched: 10. Germline V lookup: CDR1 SGDLS, CDR2 YYNGEE. The CDR3 extends over 15 amino acids. Based on the CDR3 plus reference TRBV9 and TRBJ1-2, the full variable domain is DSGVTQTPKHLITATGQRVTLRCSPRSGDLSVYWYQQSLDQGLQFLIQYYNGEERAKGNILERFSAQQFPDLHSELNLSSLELGDSALYFCASSVRGQPLTGYTFGSGTRLTVV.

The chain uses TRBV11-2 and TRBJ2-4; 8 bases align to TRBD1. Trimming cost V 3 bases and J 3 bases; bases outside gene matches: 1. Germline V gene sequence: CDR1 SGHAT, CDR2 FQNNGV. The CDR3 runs to 14 residues. The DNA for the CDR3 is TGTGCCAGCAGCTTTGGACAGGGCAAAAACATTCAGTACTTC. Translation: CASSFGQGKNIQYF.

Note on this clone: Other DNA sequences within the sample encode an identical CDR3. This chain connects TRBV15 to TRBJ1-3; D is unclear. The germline CDR1 and CDR2 sequences are LNHNV and YYDKDF (reference sequence). The length of the CDR3 is 15 residues. V was cut by 0 bases and J by 2 bases, with 8 bases left in between. For the CDR3, the DNA is TGTGCCACCAGCAGAGATTTCGGGGCTGGAAACACCATATATTTT. It specifies CATSRDFGAGNTIYF.

This clone was observed once. This rearrangement joins TRBV10-1 to TRBJ2-2; 7 nucleotides line up with TRBD1. In germline, CDR1 is WNHNN, CDR2 SYGVQD (reference sequence). This CDR3 is 15 amino acids long. The junction had 13 bases not matched to a gene; V was cut back by 11 bases and J by 4 bases. CDR3 sequence (DNA): TGCGCCCCCCCGGACAGGCTTAGGGTCACCGGGGAGCTGTTTTTT. Amino acid sequence: CAPPDRLRVTGELFF.

The genes are TRBV2 and TRBJ1-5; no reliable D call. CDR1 SNHLY and CDR2 FYNNEI come from the germline V gene. The length of the CDR3 is 13 residues. With 6 bases removed from V and 3 bases from J, the gap between germline ends came to 9 bases. In DNA, the CDR3 is TGTGCCAGCAGGGGAGAATTCAATCAGCCCCAGCATTTT. Translated: CASRGEFNQPQHF.

This chain uses TRBV7-9 with TRBJ2-5; D not resolved. Germline V gives CDR1 SEHNR, CDR2 FQNEAQ (reference sequence). The germline V and J ends were trimmed by 5 bases and 1 base, with 2 bases remaining between them. The CDR3 covers 11 residues. CDR3 coding DNA: TGTGCCAGCAGCCGCCAAGAGACCCAGTACTTC. The encoded protein is CASSRQETQYF.

This clone was detected only a few times. The chain is built from TRBV6-5 and TRBJ2-1; D ambiguous. Germline loops: CDR1 MNHEY, CDR2 SVGAGI. The V end lost 0 bases, the J end lost 4 bases, and 10 bases lay between the germline ends. The CDR3 extends over 15 amino acids. The CDR3 spells CASSYSIGAYNEQFF. CDR3 coding DNA: TGTGCCAGCAGTTACTCGATCGGCGCTTACAATGAGCAGTTCTTC.

The chain recombines TRBV14 with TRBJ1-2; D call uncertain. This CDR3 comprises 14 residues. Trimming stripped 0 bases from V and 3 bases from J, with 8 bases between. CDR1 SGHDN and CDR2 FVKESK come from the germline V gene. This CDR3 is CASSQEQLYYGYTF. The CDR3 DNA is TGTGCCAGCAGCCAAGAACAGCTTTACTATGGCTACACCTTC.

The CDR3 coding sequence is TGTGCCACGGGACAGGGGAGGGGAAACTATGGCTACACCTTC. Translating gives CATGQGRGNYGYTF. This chain joins TRBV28 and TRBJ1-2; 10 bases are a match to TRBD1. Germline V gene data show CDR1 as MDHEN and CDR2 as SYDVKM. V was clipped by 10 bases and J by 2 bases; unmatched bases: 7. This CDR3 comprises 14 residues.

The chain combines TRBV6-6 with TRBJ1-1, with 11 bases aligning to TRBD1. The V and J ends lost 6 bases and 1 base, in that order; junction bases with no gene match: 7. Germline CDR1 reads MNHNY; CDR2 reads SVGAGI (reference sequence). The CDR3 spans 16 residues. In DNA form, the CDR3 reads TGTGCCAGCAGCCTGACGGACAGGGGGCCGAACACTGAAGCTTTCTTT. Its translation is CASSLTDRGPNTEAFF.

This chain connects TRBV2 to TRBJ2-7; 11 bases are shared with TRBD2. The trim removed 6 bases at V and 2 bases at J, leaving 6 bases unmatched. CDR3 length: 15 residues. Looked up from germline, CDR1 is SNHLY and CDR2 is FYNNEI. CDR3 in amino acids: CASSLGLAVAYEQYF. CDR3 DNA: TGTGCCAGCAGCCTGGGACTAGCGGTTGCCTACGAGCAGTACTTC.

The V and J genes are TRBV19 and TRBJ2-7; unclear D gene. Trimming removed 7 bases from V and 2 bases from J, with 9 bases in between. Germline CDR1 LNHDA, CDR2 SQIVND (reference sequence). This CDR3 region has 12 residues. CDR3 sequence: CASKRGPYEQYF. Written as DNA, the CDR3 is TGTGCCAGTAAGAGAGGACCCTACGAGCAGTACTTC.

The chain couples TRBV4-2 to TRBJ2-5; D is unclear. With 0 bases removed from V and 5 bases from J, the gap between germline ends came to 7 bases. In germline, CDR1 is LGHNA, CDR2 YNFKEQ. The CDR3 has 13 residues. The DNA of the CDR3 is TGTGCCAGCAGCCAAGATTTGTGGGAGACCCAGTACTTC. Translating gives CASSQDLWETQYF.

The gene calls are TRBV27 and TRBJ2-7; 12 bases line up with TRBD1. V lost 10 bases and J lost 11; bases outside the gene matches: 18. The CDR3 is 15 residues long. Per the germline V gene, CDR1 is MNHEY and CDR2 is SMNVEV (reference sequence). Here the CDR3 DNA reads TGTGCCACCGGTCCCGGGACAGGGGGCGCGTTGGGGGAGTACTTC. Its protein is CATGPGTGGALGEYF.

J is TRBJ2-3 and V is TRBV27; D might be TRBD1 (6 bases). The germline CDR1 and CDR2 sequences are MNHEY and SMNVEV (reference sequence). CDR3 length: 15 amino acids. Deletions cut 5 bases from V and 2 bases from J, with 14 bases between. The CDR3 loop is CASSPRTAPTDTQYF. In nucleotides, the CDR3 is TGTGCCAGCAGTCCTCGGACAGCCCCCACAGATACGCAGTATTTT.

This clone has just one count. This sequence joins TRBV7-2 and TRBJ2-7; a weak D match, TRBD2 (6 bases). The V end lost 6 bases, the J end lost 4 bases, and 19 bases lay between the germline ends. Germline lookup yields CDR1 SGHTA and CDR2 FQGNSA. The CDR3 spans 15 residues. The CDR3 spells CASRPTSSPLYEQYF. The CDR3 DNA reads as TGTGCCAGCAGACCTACTAGCTCCCCTTTATACGAGCAGTACTTC.

The chain couples TRBV29-1 to TRBJ1-4; TRBD1 is a possible D gene (6 bases). The CDR3 is 16 amino acids. Germline values: CDR1 SQVTM, CDR2 ANQGSEA. V lost 4 bases and J lost 0, with 15 bases in between. CDR3 nucleotide sequence: TGCAGCGTTGCCGGGACACAAGAGGCAACTAATGAAAAACTGTTTTTT. Translated: CSVAGTQEATNEKLFF.